This T cell receptor (beta chain) was documented in a study of monozygotic twins with inflammatory bowel disease. For each CDR3 protein, TCRdb gives one entry from its re-call of the 5' RACE reads, without DNA. The sample shows about 85,000 distinct CDR3 sequences, and 6% to 9.5% sits with its ten largest clones. Findings and limits, study-wide: IBD-affected twins scored below their healthy co-twins in TCRbeta diversity (inverse Simpson). No detectable difference in repertoire similarity separated concordant from discordant twins, possibly as a result of limited power.

With regard to this clonotype: Its cognate antigen is unknown.

CDR1 and CDR2 from the germline V gene are LNHDA and SQIVND (reference sequence). This CDR3 region has 15 residues. The chain uses TRBV19 and TRBJ2-5; with no DNA, the TCRdb D assignment of TRBD2 cannot be verified. The sequence was obtained from a human donor with ulcerative colitis or Crohn's disease, or a healthy co-twin of an affected twin (not recorded which). Sequencing used blood. CDR3 amino acids: CASRDEGRNQETQYF.